The sequence of this TCR beta chain was determined in a study of cytomegalovirus exposure and HLA in healthy donors. Whole-study findings and limits: There were some public TCRs occurring in many donors, but most TCR sequences were rare. Cytomegalovirus status was reportedly diagnosed by the classifier with high specificity and sensitivity.

The J segment lost 7 bases and the V segment lost 2 bases, leaving 3 bases of the junction unmatched. There are 14 residues in the CDR3. The V gene's germline CDR1 is MDHEN and CDR2 SYDVKM. PCR primers comprised 60 Vbeta and 13 Jbeta primers. Some clones are missing from TCRdb's copy, which holds only in-frame ones; the method was immunoSEQ multiplex PCR. The table includes some 110,000 clones, around 76% detected once. This clone was recorded only once. Its matching antigen is unknown. This sequence joins TRBV28 and TRBJ1-4, with TRBD1 matching 8 bases. The sequence came from a man aged 50-59 years in good health and CMV-seropositive. Sequences were obtained from PBMCs. The CDR3: CASSLGQGAEKLFF. The CDR3 DNA sequence: TGTGCCAGCAGTTTAGGCCAGGGGGCTGAAAAACTGTTTTTT.